A single sample gave rise to the 23 T cell receptor beta chains below, sequenced in a study of blood T cell repertoires in COVID-19 (dated by TCRdb to about 2020). The method was the immunoSEQ multiplex PCR assay. Here the immuneACCESS table is served through TCRdb, limited to in-frame sequences with V and J called. Missing clones are a known gap in these copies; in checked studies unresolved V genes cover under half, and the rest lacks a known reason. In all, the sample holds about 190,000 clones, and over 75% of those were seen once. Jointly, the top ten make up 6.2% of the sample. Specimen: peripheral blood. The receptor set was obtained from a woman aged 40-49 years who had recovered from COVID-19.

Comment on this clone: Additional DNA sequences in this sample encode the identical CDR3. The chain links TRBV2 to TRBJ2-1, with TRBD2 matching 11 bases. Germline CDR1 reads SNHLY; CDR2 reads FYNNEI. V lost 6 bases and J lost 6; bases outside the gene matches: 1. The CDR3 length is 13 residues. The chain's CDR3 is CASRGLAVNEQFF. DNA for the CDR3: TGTGCCAGCAGGGGACTAGCGGTCAATGAGCAGTTCTTC.

The chain links TRBV7-9 to TRBJ2-1, with D possibly TRBD2 on 6 matching bases. The V gene lost 1 base and the J gene lost 14 bases, with 15 bases spanning the gap. The CDR3 runs to 13 residues. CDR1 SEHNR and CDR2 FQNEAQ come from the germline V gene (reference sequence). CDR3 sequence reads: CASSLEGTEGEFF. The CDR3 DNA reads as TGTGCCAGCAGCTTAGAGGGGACTGAGGGAGAGTTCTTC.

The gene calls are TRBV7-2 and TRBJ2-3, with 9 nucleotides matching TRBD2. The germline gives CDR1 SGHTA, CDR2 FQGNSA. The CDR3 consists of 16 residues. V lost 3 bases and J lost 2; bases outside the gene matches: 6. CDR3 nucleotide sequence: TGTGCCAGCAGCTTTTGGCTAGCGGGAAACACAGATACGCAGTATTTT. Translation: CASSFWLAGNTDTQYF.

The rearrangement links TRBV27 to TRBJ2-3; D remains ambiguous. The ends were cut back, 5 bases at V and 2 bases at J, with 14 bases in the middle. CDR3 size: 15 residues. Germline CDR1 is MNHEY and CDR2 is SMNVEV (reference sequence). The DNA of the CDR3 is TGTGCCAGCAGTCTACGACTCCTGATCACAGATACGCAGTATTTT. This sequence encodes CASSLRLLITDTQYF.

The chain is built from TRBV28 and TRBJ2-7; 11 bases map to TRBD2. The CDR3 consists of 15 residues. Germline trimming cut 10 bases from V and 6 bases from J; bases unmatched to any gene: 14. From germline, CDR1 is MDHEN and CDR2 SYDVKM. The CDR3 region has the DNA TGTGCCACCCGGCGGACTAGCGGGTTTGTGGCCGAGCAGTACTTC. Its protein product is CATRRTSGFVAEQYF.

The rearrangement uses TRBV11-3 and TRBJ1-1, with TRBD1 matching over 11 bases. Germline V gene sequence: CDR1 SGHNT, CDR2 YENEEA. CDR3 length equals 15 residues. V dropped 5 bases and J dropped 1; count of bases not matched to a gene: 3. Here the CDR3 DNA reads TGTGCCAGCAGCCTAGGGACAGGGGGGAACACTGAAGCTTTCTTT. It is translated as CASSLGTGGNTEAFF.

V usage is TRBV18 and J usage is TRBJ1-1; tentative D call: TRBD1 (5 bases). The CDR3 has 16 amino acids. Trimming stripped 3 bases from V and 6 bases from J, with 20 bases between. CDR1 is KGHSH and CDR2 is LQKENI in the germline V gene. The CDR3 is CASSPSSTAQGAEAFF. CDR3 in DNA: TGTGCCAGCTCACCGTCGTCGACAGCCCAAGGCGCTGAAGCTTTCTTT.

This clone was seen a single time. The rearrangement uses TRBV5-6 and TRBJ2-7, with D possibly TRBD2 on 5 matching bases. The CDR3 length is 17 residues. V was cut by 0 bases and J by 4 bases, with 20 bases left in between. Germline CDR1 and CDR2: SGHDT and YYEEEE. The CDR3 DNA follows: TGTGCCAGCAGCTTGGGAAGTAGAGGGTTGATGGCGTACGAGCAGTACTTC. Encoded protein: CASSLGSRGLMAYEQYF.

This rearrangement joins TRBV6-5 to TRBJ1-4, with 8 bases lining up with TRBD1. V was pared by 3 bases and J by 9 bases, with 12 bases of the junction left unmatched. Germline CDR1 is MNHEY and CDR2 is SVGAGI. The CDR3 is 16 residues long. The CDR3 region has the DNA TGTGCCAGCAGTTATCATCCGACAGGGGCGGATCAAAAACTGTTTTTT. Residues: CASSYHPTGADQKLFF.

The chain couples TRBV7-2 to TRBJ2-1; D possibly corresponds to TRBD1 (6 bases). The CDR3 runs to 13 residues. Trimming took 3 bases from V and 7 from J, leaving 10 bases between them. Germline CDR1 reads SGHTA; CDR2 reads FQGNSA. The CDR3 bases are TGTGCCAGCAGCTTGCGAAGGGGGAATGAGCAGTTCTTC. Protein: CASSLRRGNEQFF.

The gene calls are TRBV5-5 and TRBJ2-6, with TRBD1 as a possible D gene (5 bases). Trimming cost V 4 bases and J 0 bases, with 17 bases left between them. The CDR3 runs 18 residues. The V gene's germline CDR1 is SGHKS and CDR2 YYEKEE (reference sequence). The CDR3 here is CASSNRSLNPSGANVLTF. CDR3 bases: TGTGCCAGCAGCAACAGGAGCTTAAACCCCTCTGGGGCCAACGTCCTGACTTTC.

The chain uses TRBV9 and TRBJ2-5; 11 nucleotides match TRBD1. In germline, CDR1 is SGDLS, CDR2 YYNGEE. Trimming at V came to 5 bases and at J to 5 bases, leaving 11 bases not matched to a gene. The CDR3 length is 16 residues. CDR3: CASSRGGTGGQETQYF. CDR3 coding DNA: TGTGCCAGCAGTCGAGGAGGGACAGGGGGTCAGGAGACCCAGTACTTC.

CDR3 nucleotide sequence: TGTGCCAGCAGCGACGTAAGGGGAAATCAGCCCCAGCATTTT. Translated, it gives CASSDVRGNQPQHF. This chain connects TRBV7-9 to TRBJ1-5; a weak D match, TRBD1 (5 bases). V gave up 5 bases and J gave up 4 bases, with 12 bases separating them. Germline loops: CDR1 SEHNR, CDR2 FQNEAQ (reference sequence). This CDR3 is 14 amino acids long.

The chain is built from TRBV19 and TRBJ2-1, with a possible D match to TRBD2 (6 bases). The CDR3 length is 13 residues. The V gene lost 5 bases and the J gene lost 4 bases, with 9 bases spanning the gap. The V gene's germline CDR1 is LNHDA and CDR2 SQIVND (reference sequence). CDR3 in DNA: TGTGCCAGTAGTCTAGGGACTTACAATGAGCAGTTCTTC. It yields the protein CASSLGTYNEQFF.

The chain carries TRBV24-1 and TRBJ1-2, with TRBD1 as a possible D gene (6 bases). Germline V gene sequence: CDR1 KGHDR, CDR2 SFDVKD. The CDR3 spans 12 residues. The V gene lost 7 bases and the J gene lost 2 bases, with 7 bases spanning the gap. The CDR3 spells CATRQGNYGYTF. The CDR3 DNA is TGTGCCACCAGGCAGGGGAACTATGGCTACACCTTC.

V is TRBV29-1 and J is TRBJ2-1, with TRBD2 matching over 14 bases. V was pared by 7 bases and J by 7 bases, with 21 bases of the junction left unmatched. The CDR3 runs to 19 residues. Germline values: CDR1 SQVTM, CDR2 ANQGSEA. The CDR3 loop reads CSAITGTSGRGLKYNEQFF. The CDR3 DNA reads as TGCAGCGCGATCACCGGGACTAGCGGGAGAGGACTTAAGTATAATGAGCAGTTCTTC.

The CDR3 DNA is TGTGCCAGCACCAGGGGCCGCCGTAACACCGGGGAGCTGTTTTTT. It translates to CASTRGRRNTGELFF. V gene TRBV11-2 combines with J gene TRBJ2-2; TRBD1 might be the D (6 bases). The ends were cut back, 7 bases at V and 2 bases at J, with 14 bases in the middle. Germline CDR1 is SGHAT and CDR2 is FQNNGV. This CDR3 is 15 amino acids long. The whole variable domain, filled in from reference TRBV11-2 and TRBJ2-2, reads EAGVAQSPRYKIIEKRQSVAFWCNPISGHATLYWYQQILGQGPKLLIQFQNNGVVDDSQLPKDRFSAERLKGVDSTLKIQPAKLEDSAVYLCASTRGRRNTGELFFGEGSRLTVL.

The chain uses TRBV5-5 and TRBJ1-6; maybe TRBD1 (5 bases). Per germline, CDR1 SGHKS and CDR2 YYEKEE (reference sequence). Trimming pared 1 base from V and 0 bases from J, leaving 14 bases between. This CDR3 is built from 18 residues. This CDR3 reads CASSLSVTATSYNSPLHF. CDR3 nucleotides: TGTGCCAGCAGCTTGAGTGTGACAGCCACCTCCTATAATTCACCCCTCCACTTT.

V gene TRBV6-4 combines with J gene TRBJ2-7; D might be TRBD1 (6 bases). This CDR3 comprises 15 residues. V was clipped by 2 bases and J by 0 bases, with 11 bases between them. Per the germline V gene, CDR1 is MRHNA and CDR2 is SNTAGT. The DNA of the CDR3 is TGTGCCAGCAGTGACCCCCGGGACATCTCCTACGAGCAGTACTTC. Translating it yields CASSDPRDISYEQYF.

The rearrangement links TRBV24-1 to TRBJ2-3; no clear D. V lost 5 bases, J lost 0 bases, and 2 bases lay in between. The CDR3 has 12 residues. Germline CDR1 reads KGHDR; CDR2 reads SFDVKD. The CDR3 DNA is TGTGCCACCAGTGCTAGCACAGATACGCAGTATTTT. This codes for CATSASTDTQYF.

The V gene is TRBV5-6, the J gene TRBJ2-7; 7 bases align to TRBD2. J gave up 2 bases and V 0 bases, and 8 bases lay outside the gene matches. Germline CDR1 and CDR2: SGHDT and YYEEEE. The CDR3 runs 16 residues. CDR3 nucleotides: TGTGCCAGCAGCTTGGTGCTAGCGGAACTACCCTACGAGCAGTACTTC. Its translation is CASSLVLAELPYEQYF.

The chain is built from TRBV2 and TRBJ2-7, with 8 bases that match TRBD2. Germline V gene lookup returns CDR1 SNHLY and CDR2 FYNNEI. This CDR3 spans 13 amino acids. Trimming at V came to 6 bases and at J to 6 bases, leaving 7 bases not matched to a gene. CDR3 coding DNA: TGTGCCAGCAGCGGCGGGACTAGTGGCGAGCAGTACTTC. Protein sequence: CASSGGTSGEQYF.

This rearrangement joins TRBV28 to TRBJ2-1, with TRBD2 identical over 13 bases. Unmatched junction bases numbered 7, after V lost 2 bases and J lost 9 bases. The CDR3 is 16 amino acids. In germline, CDR1 is MDHEN, CDR2 SYDVKM. The CDR3 spells CASSLPGLAGVSEQFF. The CDR3 nucleotides are TGTGCCAGCAGTTTACCCGGACTAGCGGGAGTTAGTGAGCAGTTCTTC.